This T cell receptor (beta chain) was found in a study of blood T cell repertoires in COVID-19. For the study at large: The study drew acute and convalescent COVID-19 samples from the United States, Italy and Spain. PBMCs, B-cell-depleted T cells, or T cells provided the cDNA or gDNA that made up the material.

V lost 3 bases to trimming and J lost 5 bases; unmatched junction nucleotides: 8. The CDR3 totals 16 residues. Germline CDR1 and CDR2: MDHEN and SYDVKM. Per the original methods: Amplification with reference gene primers provided the estimates of nucleated cell counts. Libraries were prepared by immunoSEQ multiplex PCR; TCRdb keeps only in-frame clonotypes and omits some of them. The DNA was the basis for D and trimming; V, J and clone size are from that table. The sample lists 650,000 to 800,000 clones; approximately 90% were seen once. The receptor was isolated from a young woman with acute or convalescent COVID-19. The sequenced sample was peripheral blood. V and J are TRBV28 and TRBJ1-4, with TRBD1 identical over 8 bases. As DNA, the CDR3 is TGTGCCAGCAGTTTCCGGCCACAGGGGGGGAATGAAAAACTGTTTTTT. It encodes CASSFRPQGGNEKLFF. Combining the CDR3 with reference TRBV28 and TRBJ1-4 gives the whole variable domain DVKVTQSSRYLVKRTGEKVFLECVQDMDHENMFWYRQDPGLGLRLIYFSYDVKMKEKGDIPEGYSVSREKKERFSLILESASTNQTSMYLCASSFRPQGGNEKLFFGSGTQLSVL.